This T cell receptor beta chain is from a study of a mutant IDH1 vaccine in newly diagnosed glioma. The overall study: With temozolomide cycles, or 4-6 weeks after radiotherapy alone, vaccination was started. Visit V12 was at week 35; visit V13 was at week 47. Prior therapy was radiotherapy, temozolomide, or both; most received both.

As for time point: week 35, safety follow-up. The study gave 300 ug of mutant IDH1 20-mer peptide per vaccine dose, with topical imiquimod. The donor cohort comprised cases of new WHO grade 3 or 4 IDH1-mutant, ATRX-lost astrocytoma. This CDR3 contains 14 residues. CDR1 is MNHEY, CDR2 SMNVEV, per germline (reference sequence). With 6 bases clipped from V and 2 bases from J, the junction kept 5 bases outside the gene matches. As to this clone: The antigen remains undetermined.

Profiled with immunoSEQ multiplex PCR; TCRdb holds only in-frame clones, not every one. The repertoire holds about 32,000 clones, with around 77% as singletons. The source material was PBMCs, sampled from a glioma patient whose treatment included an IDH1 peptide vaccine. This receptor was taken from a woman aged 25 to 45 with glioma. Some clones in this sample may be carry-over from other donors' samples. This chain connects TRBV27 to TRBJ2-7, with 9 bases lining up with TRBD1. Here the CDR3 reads CASSHRQGAYEQYF. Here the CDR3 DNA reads TGTGCCAGCAGCCACCGACAGGGGGCCTACGAGCAGTACTTC.